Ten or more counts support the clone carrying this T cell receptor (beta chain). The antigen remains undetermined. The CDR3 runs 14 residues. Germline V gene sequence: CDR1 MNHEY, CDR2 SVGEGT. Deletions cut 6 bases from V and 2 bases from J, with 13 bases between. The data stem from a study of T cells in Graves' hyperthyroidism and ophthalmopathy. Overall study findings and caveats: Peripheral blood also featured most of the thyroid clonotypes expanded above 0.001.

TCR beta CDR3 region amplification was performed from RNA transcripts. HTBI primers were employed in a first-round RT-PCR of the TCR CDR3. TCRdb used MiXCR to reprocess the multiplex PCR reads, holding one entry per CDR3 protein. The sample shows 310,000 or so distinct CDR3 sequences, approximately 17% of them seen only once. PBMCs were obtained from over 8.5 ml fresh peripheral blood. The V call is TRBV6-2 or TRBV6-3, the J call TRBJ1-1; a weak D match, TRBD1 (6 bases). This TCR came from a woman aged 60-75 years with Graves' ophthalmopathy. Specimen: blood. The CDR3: CASRVEGGNTEAFF. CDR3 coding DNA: TGTGCCAGCAGGGTAGAAGGGGGAAACACTGAAGCTTTCTTT.